Listed here is a single T cell receptor (beta chain). The record originates from a study of T cells after yellow fever vaccination. V lost 3 bases to trimming and J lost 1 base, with 19 bases between them. The germline gives CDR1 SGHAT, CDR2 FQDESV (reference sequence). This CDR3 spans 19 amino acids. TCRdb analysed the 5' RACE reads with MiXCR anew, one entry per CDR3 protein. Here the sample spans fewer than 450,000 distinct CDR3 sequences, around 4.1% being singletons. The sample was PBMCs, taken 5 days after the yellow fever booster vaccination. The rearrangement links TRBV11-1 to TRBJ2-6; D gene unclear. The receptor was isolated from a man between 18 and 35 years old who received the YFV17D yellow fever vaccine. CDR3 DNA: TGTGCCAGCAGCTTCCCTCCAGGATTGGGTGGTTCTGGGGCCAACGTCCTGACTTTC. Translating it yields CASSFPPGLGGSGANVLTF.